A single sample is the source of the 20 T cell receptor beta chains below, sequenced in a study of T-cell reconstitution after alpha-beta-depleted transplantation in children. Construction of the TCRbeta library involved unique molecular identifiers. From the PCR reads, TCRdb called clonotypes with MiXCR, one entry per CDR3 protein. The table has about 690,000 distinct CDR3 sequences, about 15% seen once. The sequenced sample was PBMCs from the stem cell graft donor, obtained from the stem cell graft. The receptors were sampled from a human donor who donated a stem cell graft to a child with acute myeloid leukemia.

This clonotype was picked up a small number of times. The chain employs TRBV4-3 and TRBJ2-7; the D gene is possibly TRBD1 (5 bases). Per the germline V gene, CDR1 is LGHNA and CDR2 is YSLEER. V shed 0 bases and J shed 3 bases, with 6 bases lying between them. The CDR3 contains 13 residues. The CDR3: CASSQDRDYEQYF. CDR3 bases: TGCGCCAGCAGCCAAGACAGGGACTACGAGCAGTACTTC.

This clonotype was counted ten times or more. This chain joins TRBV4-3 and TRBJ1-1; no clear D. The CDR3 extends over 14 amino acids. V lost 0 bases, J lost 1 base, and 6 bases lay in between. Germline lookup yields CDR1 LGHNA and CDR2 YSLEER. CDR3 nucleotide sequence: TGCGCCAGCAGCCAAGATTGGGCGAACACTGAAGCTTTCTTT. Its protein product is CASSQDWANTEAFF.

This clonotype came up a few times. The chain is built from TRBV20-1 and TRBJ2-3, with D perhaps TRBD1 or TRBD2 (5 bases each). Per the germline V gene, CDR1 is DFQATT and CDR2 is SNEGSKA (reference sequence). The CDR3 spans 14 residues. Trimming removed 7 bases from V and 2 bases from J, with 16 bases in between. The CDR3 region is CSGRAADNTDTQYF. Written as DNA, the CDR3 is TGCAGTGGGCGGGCAGCGGACAACACAGATACGCAGTATTTT.

J is TRBJ2-5 and V is TRBV29-1; 10 bases are a match to TRBD2. The CDR3 length is 17 residues. V dropped 7 bases and J dropped 7; count of bases not matched to a gene: 21. In germline, CDR1 is SQVTM, CDR2 ANQGSEA. Here the CDR3 reads CSAERVLAGEPRGTQYF. The CDR3 nucleotides read TGCAGCGCCGAGAGGGTGCTAGCGGGGGAACCAAGAGGGACCCAGTACTTC.

The V and J genes are TRBV6-2 or TRBV6-3 and TRBJ2-1; TRBD1 matches 7 bases. The CDR3 totals 14 residues. The ends lost 6 bases at V and 7 bases at J; junction bases unmatched: 9. CDR1 and CDR2 (germline): MNHEY, SVGEGT. As DNA, the CDR3 is TGTGCCAGCAGGCGACAGGGATTGATGAATGAGCAGTTCTTC. Translating it yields CASRRQGLMNEQFF.

This clonotype was counted ten times or more. The chain is built from TRBV6-4 and TRBJ2-3; 12 positions agree with TRBD2. From germline, CDR1 is MRHNA and CDR2 SNTAGT. The CDR3 is made up of 15 amino acids. V shed 5 bases and J 2 bases; nucleotides not matched to a gene: 2. CDR3: CASSSSGGATDTQYF. CDR3 DNA sequence: TGTGCCAGCAGTTCTAGCGGGGGGGCCACAGATACGCAGTATTTT.

Of note for this clonotype: This clone may be a read error of a much larger clone one base away. J is TRBJ1-1 and V is TRBV6-5, with D unclear. This CDR3 is 12 amino acids long. Germline values: CDR1 MNHEY, CDR2 SVGAGI. CDR3 in DNA: TGTGCCAGCAGTAATATGAACACTGACGCTTTCTTT. It codes for CASSNMNTDAFF.

This clonotype has just a few counts. The chain is built from TRBV10-3 and TRBJ1-2; no firm D call. The CDR3 is 14 amino acids. The germline V gene encodes CDR1 ENHRY and CDR2 SYGVKD. V was clipped by 3 bases and J by 7 bases, with 15 bases between them. The CDR3 bases are TGTGCCATCAGTGACGACGGCAATTGGGGTGGCTACACCTTC. Encoded protein: CAISDDGNWGGYTF.

This clonotype appeared many times. The rearrangement links TRBV20-1 to TRBJ1-1; D possibly corresponds to TRBD1 (6 bases). The CDR3 is 16 amino acids. V was trimmed by 8 bases and J by 2 bases, leaving 24 bases between them. Germline CDR1 and CDR2: DFQATT and SNEGSKA (reference sequence). CDR3 coding DNA: TGCAGTATGGCCCCGACAGGTGGCACGGTAAACACTGAAGCTTTCTTT. Its protein product is CSMAPTGGTVNTEAFF.

This clonotype was recorded a few times. The chain uses TRBV11-2 and TRBJ2-1, with a possible D match to TRBD1 (5 bases). The CDR3 runs 17 residues. Per the germline V gene, CDR1 is SGHAT and CDR2 is FQNNGV. V lost 5 bases to trimming and J lost 8 bases, with 25 bases between them. CDR3 protein: CASSRRLRRGEGDEQFF. The CDR3 nucleotides are TGTGCCAGCAGCCGACGCTTGCGGCGAGGAGAAGGGGATGAGCAGTTCTTC.

This clonotype showed up just a few times. CDR3 residues: CASSFGDINQPQHF. The CDR3 DNA follows: TGTGCCAGCAGCTTCGGAGACATTAATCAGCCCCAGCATTTT. The chain has TRBV7-9 and TRBJ1-5; D unclear. V was trimmed by 3 bases and J by 4 bases, leaving 10 bases between them. CDR1 is SEHNR, CDR2 FQNEAQ, per germline (reference sequence). This CDR3 has 14 amino acids.

This clonotype has only a few counts. The chain couples TRBV27 to TRBJ2-3; TRBD1 might be the D (6 bases). CDR1 and CDR2 (germline): MNHEY, SMNVEV (reference sequence). Trimming stripped 5 bases from V and 4 bases from J, with 16 bases between. The CDR3 is 15 residues long. CDR3 sequence: CASSITGSGADTQYF. CDR3 coding DNA: TGTGCCAGCAGTATTACAGGGTCAGGGGCAGATACGCAGTATTTT.

The sample holds many counts of this clonotype. The J gene is TRBJ2-3, the V gene TRBV27, with TRBD2 matching over 14 bases. Germline trimming cut 0 bases from V and 0 bases from J; bases unmatched to any gene: 8. CDR3 length: 20 residues. The germline gives CDR1 MNHEY, CDR2 SMNVEV (reference sequence). The CDR3 region has the DNA TGTGCCAGCAGTTTATCGGGAGCGGGACTAGCGGGGGCTAGCACAGATACGCAGTATTTT. Protein product: CASSLSGAGLAGASTDTQYF.

This clonotype was counted many times. This chain connects TRBV5-1 to TRBJ2-3, with 8 bases fitting TRBD1. Trimming took 3 bases from V and 2 from J; bases not matched to a gene: 5. The germline V gene has CDR1 SGHRS and CDR2 YFSETQ. The CDR3 sequence is 15 residues long. This chain's CDR3 is CASSSGQATTDTQYF. The CDR3 bases are TGCGCCAGCAGCTCGGGACAGGCGACCACAGATACGCAGTATTTT.

This clonotype was recorded at least ten times. The rearrangement uses TRBV7-2 and TRBJ2-7; the D gene is possibly TRBD2 (5 bases). The V and J ends lost 1 base and 7 bases respectively, with 11 bases between them. The CDR3 has 13 residues. The germline V gene has CDR1 SGHTA and CDR2 FQGNSA. The DNA for the CDR3 is TGTGCCAGCAGCTTAGAGTCGGGATTGGAGCAGTACTTC. Protein: CASSLESGLEQYF.

The sample holds many counts of this clonotype. In DNA, the CDR3 is TGCAGTGCCAATTCGGGGGTATCCTACGAGCAGTACTTC. It codes for CSANSGVSYEQYF. The V and J genes are TRBV20-1 and TRBJ2-7; a weak D match, TRBD2 (6 bases). Germline V gene data show CDR1 as DFQATT and CDR2 as SNEGSKA (reference sequence). The V gene lost 6 bases and the J gene lost 1 base, with 13 bases spanning the gap. The CDR3 is 13 residues long.

This clonotype was detected only a few times. This chain's CDR3 is CASSATGGGQYF. In DNA form, the CDR3 reads TGTGCCAGCAGTGCTACAGGGGGTGGGCAGTACTTC. V usage is TRBV25-1 and J usage is TRBJ2-7, with TRBD1 matching over 8 bases. V shed 4 bases and J 9 bases; nucleotides not matched to a gene: 5. The CDR3 length is 12 residues. Germline assignment: CDR1 MGHDK and CDR2 SYGVNS.

The DNA of the CDR3 is TGTGCCAGCAGCTCCCGAGATGGTTTTGAAAAACTGTTTTTT. It yields the protein CASSSRDGFEKLFF. The chain recombines TRBV12-3 or TRBV12-4 with TRBJ1-4; D is ambiguous. Trimming left V 6 bases short and J 7 bases short, with 15 bases between. This CDR3 is built from 14 residues.

The genes are TRBV18 and TRBJ2-1; 8 bases are shared with TRBD2. J lost 8 bases, V lost 0 bases, and 9 bases had no gene match. Germline CDR1 reads KGHSH; CDR2 reads LQKENI. This CDR3 has 16 amino acids. As DNA, the CDR3 is TGTGCCAGCTCACCACCGGATTATACTAGCGGCCATGAGCAGTTCTTC. Amino acid sequence: CASSPPDYTSGHEQFF.

This clonotype was seen many times. The V gene is TRBV20-1, the J gene TRBJ2-2, with TRBD1 identical over 7 bases. The length of the CDR3 is 14 residues. After removal of 7 bases from V and 3 bases from J, the junction contained 8 bases not matched to a gene. Germline V gives CDR1 DFQATT, CDR2 SNEGSKA (reference sequence). CDR3 region: CSVTQGSDTGELFF. DNA of the CDR3: TGCAGTGTCACACAGGGGAGTGACACCGGGGAGCTGTTTTTT.